The 6 T cell receptor beta chains presented below share a single source sample, sequenced in a study of T cell clones after liver transplantation. Using immunoSEQ multiplex PCR, the repertoire was profiled, and TCRdb retains in-frame clones only, with some absent. The sample holds roughly 70,000 clones, about four fifths seen once. The sample in question was CD4+ T cells from blood, obtained before liver transplant. These receptors all stem from a human donor who received a liver transplant.

V gene TRBV28 combines with J gene TRBJ1-5; weak D call: TRBD1 (6 bases). This CDR3 contains 14 residues. Germline V gene data show CDR1 as MDHEN and CDR2 as SYDVKM. V was cut by 5 bases and J by 6 bases, with 14 bases left in between. CDR3 residues: CASSITGFRQPQHF. DNA for the CDR3: TGTGCCAGCAGTATAACAGGGTTTCGTCAGCCCCAGCATTTT. Complete variable domain (other parts from reference TRBV28 and TRBJ1-5): DVKVTQSSRYLVKRTGEKVFLECVQDMDHENMFWYRQDPGLGLRLIYFSYDVKMKEKGDIPEGYSVSREKKERFSLILESASTNQTSMYLCASSITGFRQPQHFGDGTRLSIL.

The V gene is TRBV5-1, the J gene TRBJ2-1; D remains ambiguous. From germline, CDR1 is SGHRS and CDR2 YFSETQ. This CDR3 comprises 14 residues. With 3 bases removed from V and 7 bases from J, the gap between germline ends came to 14 bases. The CDR3 loop is CASSSVPPTNEQFF. CDR3 DNA sequence: TGCGCCAGCAGCTCCGTACCGCCAACGAATGAGCAGTTCTTC.

This clone was seen only a few times. The chain uses TRBV28 and TRBJ1-4; no firm D call. Trimming left V 8 bases short and J 10 bases short, with 14 bases between. Germline V gene lookup returns CDR1 MDHEN and CDR2 SYDVKM. This CDR3 is built from 12 residues. The CDR3, as DNA: TGTGCCAGCGGATCCCCAGGTTCAAAACTGTTTTTT. This translates into CASGSPGSKLFF.

CDR3 nucleotide sequence: TGTGCCAGCAGTTCTAGGATGGCAGGGGTGAGCACTGAAGCTTTCTTT. Amino acid sequence: CASSSRMAGVSTEAFF. The V and J genes are TRBV27 and TRBJ1-1, with D possibly matching TRBD1 (6 bases). Trimming cost V 4 bases and J 4 bases, with 19 bases left between them. The CDR3 is 16 residues long. CDR1 and CDR2 (germline): MNHEY, SMNVEV (reference sequence).

V gene TRBV15 combines with J gene TRBJ2-2; D might be TRBD1 or TRBD2, each matching 5 bases. Germline CDR1 and CDR2: LNHNV and YYDKDF (reference sequence). V gave up 3 bases and J gave up 1 base, with 12 bases separating them. The CDR3 is 16 residues long. CDR3 amino acids: CATSRAPGRNTGELFF. In DNA, the CDR3 is TGTGCCACCAGCAGGGCCCCGGGACGGAACACCGGGGAGCTGTTTTTT.

The chain recombines TRBV28 with TRBJ2-7; 13 positions agree with TRBD2. J gave up 6 bases and V 6 bases, and 5 bases lay outside the gene matches. Germline V lookup: CDR1 MDHEN, CDR2 SYDVKM. CDR3 length: 14 residues. CDR3 region: CASRSGLAGIEQYF. Written as DNA, the CDR3 is TGTGCCAGCAGGTCGGGACTAGCGGGAATCGAGCAGTACTTC.